This is a list of T cell receptor beta chains from one sample in a study of shared clonotypes between healthy human individuals. Repertoires were generated with immunoSEQ multiplex PCR, while TCRdb's copy carries only in-frame clones and drops some. This table has some 2 million clones, roughly 94% appearing once. The specimen was naive CD8+ T cells sorted from blood. The receptors stem from a man aged 18 to 30 in good health. The CDR3 runs from the conserved cysteine through the conserved F or W. The D gene is left open where the match is weak. The size of a clone is reported for some rows only, either as once, few or many, or as a class for expanded clones.

CDR3 length	clone size	V gene	D gene	J gene	CDR3 DNA	CDR3 protein
14	.	TRBV11-1	.	TRBJ2-5	TGTGCCAGCAGCCCCGAGGACGGGCAAGAGACCCAGTACTTC	CASSPEDGQETQYF
14	.	TRBV10-2	TRBD2	TRBJ2-3	TGCGCCAGCAGTCTAGCGGGCAGCACAGATACGCAGTATTTT	CASSLAGSTDTQYF
14	.	TRBV9	.	TRBJ2-3	TGTGCCAGCAGCGTCGGCTGGTCCACAGATACGCAGTATTTT	CASSVGWSTDTQYF
11	.	TRBV30	.	TRBJ1-4	TGTGCCTCCTTCAGGAATGAAAAACCGTTTTTT	CASFRNEKPFF
13	once	TRBV10-1	.	TRBJ2-7	TGCGCCAGCAGTGAGGCGGCAGGGTCCGAGCAGTACTTC	CASSEAAGSEQYF
12	.	TRBV19	TRBD1	TRBJ1-2	TGTGCCAGTTTGGGACAGGACTATGGCTACACCTTC	CASLGQDYGYTF
13	.	TRBV7-9	.	TRBJ2-7	TGTGCCAGCAGCTTAGGAAGGGACTACGAGCAGTACTTC	CASSLGRDYEQYF
14	.	TRBV7-8	TRBD1	TRBJ1-2	TGTGCCAGCAGCGGAACAGGGGCCCCCTATGGCTACACCTTC	CASSGTGAPYGYTF
16	.	TRBV9	TRBD1	TRBJ1-3	TGTGCCAGCAGCGTAGGGCAGGGGGCGTTCGGAAACACCATATATTTT	CASSVGQGAFGNTIYF
15	.	TRBV6-1	.	TRBJ1-3	TGTGCCAGCAGTCCTTACGACACCGCTGGAAACACCATATATTTT	CASSPYDTAGNTIYF
15	.	TRBV6-1	.	TRBJ2-7	TGTGCCAGCAGTGAAGCGCTCGGGGAGTACTACGAGCAGTACTTC	CASSEALGEYYEQYF
13	.	TRBV7-7	TRBD1	TRBJ2-5	TGTGCTAGCAGCCCGGGACAGCAAGAGACCCAGTACTTC	CASSPGQQETQYF
14	.	TRBV11-2	.	TRBJ1-2	TGTGCCAGCAGCCCAAAAACAGGGAGATATGGCTACACCTTC	CASSPKTGRYGYTF
13	once	TRBV4-1	.	TRBJ2-7	TGCGCCAGCAGCCATGTAGGGTCCTACGAGCAGTACTTC	CASSHVGSYEQYF
17	.	TRBV7-8	.	TRBJ1-4	TGTGCCAGCAGCCAGGGACGGAGAATATCAACTAATGAAAAACTGTTTTTT	CASSQGRRISTNEKLFF
14	.	TRBV6-6	.	TRBJ2-7	TGTGCCAGCAGTTCCCCGGGAGATGACTACGAGCAGTACTTC	CASSSPGDDYEQYF
15	.	TRBV6-5	.	TRBJ2-2	TGTGCCAGCAGTATACTGGGCAGGAACACCGGGGAGCTGTTTTTT	CASSILGRNTGELFF
14	.	TRBV5-6	TRBD1	TRBJ1-2	TGTGCCAGCAGCCATCAACAGGGGGCCTATGGCTACACCTTC	CASSHQQGAYGYTF
19	.	TRBV19	TRBD2	TRBJ2-1	TGTGCCAGTAGTATAGATTCCGGGTTGGGCGGGAGCTCCTACAATGAGCAGTTCTTC	CASSIDSGLGGSSYNEQFF
15	.	TRBV7-9	.	TRBJ2-5	TGTGCCAGCCGCTTCCTGGGGGCGGTCTCAGAGACCCAGTACTTC	CASRFLGAVSETQYF
15	once	TRBV15	TRBD2	TRBJ2-5	TGTGCCACCAGCGGGATTCTAGCGGGCACGGAGACCCAGTACTTC	CATSGILAGTETQYF
16	.	TRBV5-6	TRBD2	TRBJ2-7	TGTGCCAGCAGCTTGGTGATAGCGGGAGGAAAGCACGAGCAGTACTTC	CASSLVIAGGKHEQYF
13	.	TRBV28	.	TRBJ2-1	TGTGCCAGCAGTTCCCGACAGACCAATGAGCAGTTCTTC	CASSSRQTNEQFF
14	.	TRBV9	.	TRBJ2-7	TGTGCCAGCAGCGTAGGCGGGGACTTCTACGAGCAGTACTTC	CASSVGGDFYEQYF
14	.	TRBV5-1	.	TRBJ2-7	TGCGCCAGCAGCTTTTACGGTAGCTCCTACGAGCAGTACTTC	CASSFYGSSYEQYF
16	.	TRBV5-1	.	TRBJ1-1	TGCGCCAGCAGCTTGGGACGGGGATACTTGGTCACTGAAGCTTTCTTT	CASSLGRGYLVTEAFF
14	.	TRBV27	TRBD2	TRBJ2-1	TGTGCCAGCAGTCTCCGGGACTATTACAATGAGCAGTTCTTC	CASSLRDYYNEQFF
16	.	TRBV19	TRBD1	TRBJ2-3	TGTGCCAGTAGTATTCTAGGGGACAGCCGCACAGATACGCAGTATTTT	CASSILGDSRTDTQYF
18	.	TRBV19	TRBD1	TRBJ2-2	TGTGCCAGTAGTATGATTCCCGGCAGGGGGAAGTACACCGGGGAGCTGTTTTTT	CASSMIPGRGKYTGELFF
17	.	TRBV19	TRBD1	TRBJ2-1	TGTGCCAGTAGTATGCCTCGGCAGGGGGCCCCCTACAATGAGCAGTTCTTC	CASSMPRQGAPYNEQFF
19	.	TRBV23-1	TRBD1	TRBJ1-2	TGCGCCAGCAGTCCTAATTTGGACAGGGGGCGCGGAGGAAACTATGGCTACACCTTC	CASSPNLDRGRGGNYGYTF
18	.	TRBV4-1	.	TRBJ2-4	TGCGCCAGCAGCCAAGGCACCCATGGAGGAATGGCCAAAAACATTCAGTACTTC	CASSQGTHGGMAKNIQYF
14	few	TRBV7-9	.	TRBJ1-1	TGTGCCAGCAGCTTAAGGGATGGGGGCACTGAAGCTTTCTTT	CASSLRDGGTEAFF
15	.	TRBV4-3	.	TRBJ2-7	TGCGCCAGCAGCCAAGAGGACGCCGGGGGCTACGAGCAGTACTTC	CASSQEDAGGYEQYF
14	.	TRBV29-1	.	TRBJ2-2	TGCAGCGTTACCCCACAGGGAGACACCGGGGAGCTGTTTTTT	CSVTPQGDTGELFF
17	.	TRBV5-1	TRBD1	TRBJ1-4	TGCGCCAGCAGCTCAGGACAGGGACGATCAACTAATGAAAAACTGTTTTTT	CASSSGQGRSTNEKLFF
15	.	TRBV5-1	TRBD1	TRBJ1-6	TGCGCCAGCAGCGTAGCCCGGGACAGCCATTCACCCCTCCACTTT	CASSVARDSHSPLHF
15	.	TRBV6-6	TRBD1	TRBJ1-2	TGTGCCAGCAGTAACGAGACAGGGGGAGTCTATGGCTACACCTTC	CASSNETGGVYGYTF
15	.	TRBV7-9	TRBD1	TRBJ2-5	TGTGCCAGCACTAAAGGGTGGACAGGGCCGGAGACCCAGTACTTC	CASTKGWTGPETQYF
15	.	TRBV28	TRBD1	TRBJ1-2	TGTGCCAGCAGTTTCAGGGGGCGGACTGCCTATGGCTACACCTTC	CASSFRGRTAYGYTF
13	.	TRBV6-6	.	TRBJ1-4	TGTGCCAGCACCTGGGTGGCTAATGAAAAACTGTTTTTT	CASTWVANEKLFF
13	.	TRBV29-1	.	TRBJ1-6	TGCCCCGAGGCAGGGGATTTTAATTCACCCCTCCACTTT	CPEAGDFNSPLHF
15	.	TRBV9	.	TRBJ1-1	TGTGCCAGCAGCGTACTCCAAGGGGCCAGCACTGAAGCTTTCTTT	CASSVLQGASTEAFF
14	.	TRBV5-1	TRBD1	TRBJ1-2	TGCGCCAGCAGCTTGGCTCCAGGGGGCTATGGCTACACCTTC	CASSLAPGGYGYTF
12	.	TRBV6-5	.	TRBJ2-2	TGTGCCAGCAGTTGGGATGACGGGGAGCTGTTTTTT	CASSWDDGELFF
17	.	TRBV5-4	TRBD2	TRBJ2-5	TGTGCCAGCAGCCCAGGCGGGGGGCTGCTAGTGGCAGAGACCCAGTACTTC	CASSPGGGLLVAETQYF
16	.	TRBV7-9	.	TRBJ2-7	TGTGCCAGCAGCTCCTTAAACGGAGGGGGATACTACGAGCAGTACTTC	CASSSLNGGGYYEQYF
19	.	TRBV7-9	.	TRBJ1-4	TGTGCCAGCAGCTTAAGCCTCGCGGGGCCGACATCAACTAATGAAAAACTGTTTTTT	CASSLSLAGPTSTNEKLFF
16	.	TRBV13	TRBD2	TRBJ2-7	TGTGCCAGCAGCTTAGGACTAGCGGGGGAATTAGGCGAGCAGTACTTC	CASSLGLAGELGEQYF
14	.	TRBV30	TRBD2	TRBJ2-7	TGTGCCTGGAGTCCACTAGCGGGTAACTACGAGCAGTACTTC	CAWSPLAGNYEQYF
13	.	TRBV9	.	TRBJ1-1	TGTGCCAGCACCGAGCTAGTGAACACTGAAGCTTTCTTT	CASTELVNTEAFF